The 21 T cell receptor beta chains reported below all come from one sample, sequenced in a study of cytomegalovirus exposure and HLA in healthy donors. A multiplex PCR was run with 60 Vbeta primers and 13 Jbeta primers. Produced via immunoSEQ multiplex PCR; TCRdb's table is partial and in-frame only. The sample has about 190,000 clones; around four fifths are singletons. Sequencing used PBMCs. The receptors here all came from a man aged 40-49 years in good health and CMV-seropositive.

This sequence joins TRBV4-1 and TRBJ1-1; TRBD1 is a possible D gene (6 bases). The CDR3 length is 14 residues. V was trimmed by 2 bases and J by 1 base, leaving 8 bases between them. Per the germline V gene, CDR1 is MGHRA and CDR2 is YSYEKL. For the CDR3, the DNA is TGCGCCAGCAGCCAACCGACAGGGAACACTGAAGCTTTCTTT. Its translation is CASSQPTGNTEAFF.

This chain connects TRBV25-1 to TRBJ1-2; 9 bases map to TRBD1. The CDR3 totals 12 residues. V lost 8 bases and J lost 4; bases outside the gene matches: 2. The V gene's germline CDR1 is MGHDK and CDR2 SYGVNS. In nucleotides, the CDR3 is TGTGCCAGCGGGGACAGGGTCTATGGCTACACCTTC. Protein sequence: CASGDRVYGYTF.

The chain has TRBV2 and TRBJ2-7, with a tentative D call TRBD2 (5 bases). Germline CDR1 SNHLY, CDR2 FYNNEI. This CDR3 comprises 11 residues. The V end was cut by 11 bases, the J end by 5 bases, with 13 bases between. The CDR3 DNA follows: TGTGCCCGCCCAGCGGCAGACGAGCAGTACTTC. Its translation is CARPAADEQYF.

The chain links TRBV7-9 to TRBJ2-1, with a weak D call TRBD1 (5 bases). Germline values: CDR1 SEHNR, CDR2 FQNEAQ (reference sequence). The CDR3 is 12 residues long. V lost 2 bases, J lost 7 bases, and 6 bases lay in between. This CDR3 reads CASSLKGNEQFF. CDR3 DNA: TGTGCCAGCAGCTTAAAGGGGAATGAGCAGTTCTTC.

The gene calls are TRBV27 and TRBJ2-5; 8 positions match TRBD2. The J call may not be correct, given that the DNA end is closer to TRBJ2-7. CDR3 length: 16 residues. Germline values: CDR1 MNHEY, CDR2 SMNVEV (reference sequence). The CDR3 DNA sequence: TGTGCCAGCAGTTACGATCCCTTAGCGGGAACCTACGAGCAGTACTTC. This encodes CASSYDPLAGTYEQYF.

The V gene is TRBV2, the J gene TRBJ1-1; D unresolved. The CDR3 sequence is 11 residues long. V lost 2 bases and J lost 11, with 9 bases in between. Germline CDR1 SNHLY, CDR2 FYNNEI. In DNA form, the CDR3 reads TGTGCCAGCAGTGAAAGGAGCGGGGCTTTCTTT. Its translation: CASSERSGAFF.

This chain uses TRBV6-5 with TRBJ2-1; D perhaps matches TRBD1 (6 bases). Trimming left V 6 bases short and J 6 bases short, with 12 bases between. Germline lookup yields CDR1 MNHEY and CDR2 SVGAGI. The CDR3 consists of 13 residues. The DNA of the CDR3 is TGTGCCAGCAGCCCCAGGGGACCCAATGAGCAGTTCTTC. This encodes CASSPRGPNEQFF.

The chain has TRBV19 and TRBJ2-6; TRBD1 agrees at 9 bases. This CDR3 spans 16 amino acids. The trim removed 5 bases at V and 2 bases at J, leaving 4 bases unmatched. CDR1 and CDR2 (germline): LNHDA, SQIVND (reference sequence). The CDR3 nucleotides are TGTGCCAGTAGTGCATGGACAGGGGCTGGGGCCAACGTCCTGACTTTC. Its translation: CASSAWTGAGANVLTF.

V is TRBV5-1 and J is TRBJ2-7; D is uncertain. Germline CDR1 SGHRS, CDR2 YFSETQ. The CDR3 extends over 13 amino acids. Trimming cost V 4 bases and J 2 bases, with 10 bases left between them. CDR3 sequence: CASSPITTYEQYF. In DNA form, the CDR3 reads TGCGCCAGCAGCCCCATTACAACCTACGAGCAGTACTTC.

This sequence joins TRBV6-5 and TRBJ2-7, with TRBD2 matching 13 bases. The CDR3 totals 15 residues. The junction had 6 bases not matched to a gene; V was cut back by 5 bases and J by 5 bases. CDR1 and CDR2 (germline): MNHEY, SVGAGI. CDR3: CASSPGLAGDHEQYF. CDR3 bases: TGTGCCAGCAGTCCAGGACTAGCGGGAGACCACGAGCAGTACTTC.

The V gene is TRBV9, the J gene TRBJ2-5; 9 bases align to TRBD2. The CDR3 loop spans 16 amino acids. Germline V lookup: CDR1 SGDLS, CDR2 YYNGEE. Trimming took 0 bases from V and 3 from J; bases not matched to a gene: 6. The CDR3 nucleotides read TGTGCCAGCAGCGTAGGATTAGCGGGAGAGGAAGAGACCCAGTACTTC. Translated: CASSVGLAGEEETQYF.

CDR3 bases: TGTGCCAGCAGCTCGGGAGGGACCCACTGGCCCGGGACCACTGAAGCTTTCTTT. It is translated as CASSSGGTHWPGTTEAFF. The chain recombines TRBV11-1 with TRBJ1-1, with a weak D call TRBD1 (5 bases). V was cut by 4 bases and J by 4 bases, with 25 bases left in between. Germline lookup yields CDR1 SGHAT and CDR2 FQDESV (reference sequence). CDR3 size: 18 residues.

The chain has TRBV6-5 and TRBJ2-2; D might be TRBD1 (6 bases). The ends were cut back, 6 bases at V and 6 bases at J, with 14 bases in the middle. Germline CDR1 reads MNHEY; CDR2 reads SVGAGI. The CDR3 contains 14 residues. CDR3 sequence reads: CASRGQGTPGELFF. CDR3 nucleotides: TGTGCCAGCAGGGGGCAGGGGACGCCCGGGGAGCTGTTTTTT.

J is TRBJ1-1 and V is TRBV2; no clear D. The V gene's germline CDR1 is SNHLY and CDR2 FYNNEI. This CDR3 comprises 11 residues. V shed 8 bases and J shed 4 bases, with 8 bases lying between them. CDR3 nucleotides: TGTGCCAGCCTTGTGTTCACTGAAGCTTTCTTT. Translated, it gives CASLVFTEAFF.

This clone was counted only a few times. The chain combines TRBV7-8 with TRBJ2-1; tentative D call: TRBD2 (7 bases). In germline, CDR1 is SGHVS, CDR2 FQNEAQ. V was clipped by 0 bases and J by 1 base, with 16 bases between them. The CDR3 loop spans 18 amino acids. The CDR3 DNA sequence: TGTGCCAGCAGCTTAGCTCGGGGGGCGGCGGAATCCTACAATGAGCAGTTCTTC. As protein: CASSLARGAAESYNEQFF. The full variable domain, its missing parts supplied by reference TRBV7-8 and TRBJ2-1, is GAGVSQSPRYKVAKRGQDVALRCDPISGHVSLFWYQQALGQGPEFLTYFQNEAQLDKSGLPSDRFFAERPEGSVSTLKIQRTQQEDSAVYLCASSLARGAAESYNEQFFGPGTRLTVL.

With respect to this clone: The CDR3 ends on some other residue instead of the conserved phenylalanine or tryptophan, so this is likely a read error. The genes are TRBV4-2 and TRBJ2-7, with 8 bases identical to TRBD2. This CDR3 spans 14 amino acids. The germline CDR1 and CDR2 sequences are LGHNA and YNFKEQ. The V segment lost 3 bases and the J segment 2 bases; nucleotides outside the gene matches: 3. CDR3 sequence reads: CASSHIAGTYEQYL. DNA for the CDR3: TGTGCCAGCAGCCATATAGCGGGAACCTACGAGCAGTACCTC.

This sequence joins TRBV11-1 and TRBJ1-2; D remains ambiguous. The V end was cut by 4 bases, the J end by 7 bases, with 13 bases between. This CDR3 comprises 13 residues. Germline CDR1 SGHAT, CDR2 FQDESV (reference sequence). DNA for the CDR3: TGTGCCAGCAGCTATGGTGAGGGTTTTGGCTACACCTTC. Translation: CASSYGEGFGYTF.

The V and J genes are TRBV4-1 and TRBJ1-2; tentative D call: TRBD1 (5 bases). This CDR3 has 14 residues. V was shortened by 2 bases and J by 4 bases, with 11 bases between the two germline ends. Germline V gives CDR1 MGHRA, CDR2 YSYEKL. The chain's CDR3 is CASSQTTVVYGYTF. The CDR3 bases are TGCGCCAGCAGCCAAACGACAGTGGTCTATGGCTACACCTTC.

The chain carries TRBV6-6 and TRBJ1-1; no definite D call. The germline gives CDR1 MNHNY, CDR2 SVGAGI (reference sequence). This CDR3 is built from 11 residues. Deletions cut 0 bases from V and 8 bases from J, with 4 bases between. As DNA, the CDR3 is TGTGCCAGCAGTTACTCGGCCGAAGCTTTCTTT. This gives the protein CASSYSAEAFF.

V usage is TRBV7-9 and J usage is TRBJ2-5; D is perhaps TRBD2 (6 bases). The J call may be wrong; the DNA end is better matched by TRBJ2-7. CDR3 length equals 16 residues. Germline-derived CDR1 and CDR2 are SEHNR and FQNEAQ (reference sequence). CDR3 nucleotide sequence: TGTGCCAGCAGCCCCGGCCCGGGGGTAAAATCCTACGAGCAGTACTTC. It specifies CASSPGPGVKSYEQYF.

This clone was counted between two and nine times. Here the CDR3 reads CSVEGTSGGRGQYF. Here the CDR3 DNA reads TGCAGCGTTGAAGGGACTAGCGGGGGCAGAGGCCAGTACTTC. The chain recombines TRBV29-1 with TRBJ2-5; 13 bases fit TRBD2. CDR3 length: 14 amino acids. The junction had 6 bases not matched to a gene; V was cut back by 1 base and J by 10 bases. CDR1 is SQVTM, CDR2 ANQGSEA, per germline.